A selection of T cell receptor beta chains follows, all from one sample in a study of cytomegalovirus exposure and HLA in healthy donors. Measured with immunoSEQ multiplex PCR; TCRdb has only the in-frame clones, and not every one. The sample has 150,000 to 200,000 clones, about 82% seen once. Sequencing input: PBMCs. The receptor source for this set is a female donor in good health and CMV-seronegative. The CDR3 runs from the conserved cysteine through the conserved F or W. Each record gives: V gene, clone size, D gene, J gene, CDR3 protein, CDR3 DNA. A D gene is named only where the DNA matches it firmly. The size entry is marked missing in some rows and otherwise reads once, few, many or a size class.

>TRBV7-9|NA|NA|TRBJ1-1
CASSLATGLGTEAFF
TGTGCCAGCAGCTTAGCGACCGGGTTGGGCACTGAAGCTTTCTTT
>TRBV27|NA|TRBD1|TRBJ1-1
CASKLGQAGSTEAFF
TGTGCCAGCAAACTAGGACAGGCGGGAAGCACTGAAGCTTTCTTT
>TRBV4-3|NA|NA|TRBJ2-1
CASSQDSNEQFF
TGCGCCAGCAGCCAAGATAGCAATGAGCAGTTCTTC
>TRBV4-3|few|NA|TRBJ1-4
CASSQGPGYEKLFF
TGCGCCAGCAGCCAAGGCCCGGGGTATGAAAAACTGTTTTTT
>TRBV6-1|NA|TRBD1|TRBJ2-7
CASSEATGGSYEQYF
TGTGCCAGCAGTGAAGCAACAGGGGGCTCCTACGAGCAGTACTTC
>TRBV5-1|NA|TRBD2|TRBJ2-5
CASSQSASGGETQYF
TGCGCCAGCAGCCAGAGCGCTAGCGGGGGGGAGACCCAGTACTTC
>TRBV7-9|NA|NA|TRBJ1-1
CATWTANTEAFF
TGTGCCACTTGGACAGCGAACACTGAAGCTTTCTTT
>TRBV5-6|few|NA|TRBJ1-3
CASSLHQWGVHSGNTIYF
TGTGCCAGCAGCCTACACCAGTGGGGGGTTCACTCTGGAAACACCATATATTTT
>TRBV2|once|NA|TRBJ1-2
CASRLGQQPNYGYTF
TGTGCCAGCAGACTTGGACAGCAGCCTAACTATGGCTACACCTTC
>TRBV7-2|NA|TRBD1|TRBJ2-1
CASSQGQGIYNEQFF
TGTGCCAGCAGCCAGGGACAGGGAATTTACAATGAGCAGTTCTTC
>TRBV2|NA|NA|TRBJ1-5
CASSPPGGSQPQHF
TGTGCCAGCAGCCCACCGGGGGGGAGTCAGCCCCAGCATTTT
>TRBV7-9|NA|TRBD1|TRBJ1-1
CASSQGDSFRAFF
TGTGCCAGCAGCCAGGGGGACAGCTTTAGAGCTTTCTTT
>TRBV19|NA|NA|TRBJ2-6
CASSIVGGSGANVLTF
TGTGCCAGTAGTATAGTAGGAGGGTCCGGGGCCAACGTCCTGACTTTC
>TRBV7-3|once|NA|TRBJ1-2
CASSSPGRLYGYTF
TGTGCCAGCAGCTCGCCGGGGAGGCTCTATGGCTACACCTTC
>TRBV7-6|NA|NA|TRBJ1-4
CASSLGGLLTGGKLFF
TGTGCCAGCAGCTTAGGGGGACTACTAACGGGGGGAAAACTGTTTTTT
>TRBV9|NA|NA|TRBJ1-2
CASSVVTGYGYTF
TGTGCCAGCAGCGTAGTCACGGGCTATGGCTACACCTTC
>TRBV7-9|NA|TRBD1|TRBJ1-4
CASSAGTGARKTFF
TGTGCCAGCAGCGCCGGGACAGGGGCCCGAAAGACGTTTTTT
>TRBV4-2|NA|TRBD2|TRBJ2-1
CASSISGAENEQFF
TGTGCCAGCAGCATTAGCGGGGCCGAAAATGAGCAGTTCTTC
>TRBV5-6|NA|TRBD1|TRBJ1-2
CASSRGGLGYTF
TGTGCCAGCAGCCGAGGGGGCTTAGGCTACACCTTC
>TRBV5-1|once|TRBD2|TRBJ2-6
CASSLTPYAGGSSGANGLTF
TGCGCCAGCAGCTTGACACCCTATGCGGGAGGAAGCTCTGGGGCCAACGGCCTGACTTTC
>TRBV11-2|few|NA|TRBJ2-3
CASTTRGGGYTDTQYF
TGTGCCAGCACTACCCGGGGCGGGGGCTACACAGATACGCAGTATTTT
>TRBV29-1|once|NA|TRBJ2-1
CSVHWIGYLFF
TGCAGCGTTCATTGGATCGGGTATCTGTTCTTC
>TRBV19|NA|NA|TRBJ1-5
CASSIAGQPQHF
TGTGCCAGTAGTATAGCAGGACAGCCCCAGCATTTT
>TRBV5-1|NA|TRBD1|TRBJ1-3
CASSPGQVGAGGNNIYF
TGCGCCAGCAGCCCCGGACAGGTAGGGGCAGGAGGAAACAACATATATTTT
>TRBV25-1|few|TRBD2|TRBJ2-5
CASAVAGVDVETQYF
TGTGCCAGCGCAGTAGCGGGAGTAGATGTAGAGACCCAGTACTTC
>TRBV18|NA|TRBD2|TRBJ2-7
CASSPLKRGVFNEQYF
TGTGCCAGCTCACCCTTAAAGCGGGGGGTCTTTAACGAGCAGTACTTC
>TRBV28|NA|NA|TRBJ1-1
CASSQGRRATEAFF
TGTGCCAGCAGTCAGGGCCGACGCGCCACTGAAGCTTTCTTT
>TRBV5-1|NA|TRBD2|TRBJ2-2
CASSRVAGHTGELFF
TGCGCCAGCAGCAGAGTAGCGGGCCACACCGGGGAGCTGTTTTTT
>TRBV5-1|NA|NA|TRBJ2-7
CASSLPSSYEQYF
TGCGCCAGCAGCTTGCCCAGCTCCTACGAGCAGTACTTC
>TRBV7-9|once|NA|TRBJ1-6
CASSARDTDNSPLHF
TGTGCCAGCAGCGCCCGGGACACCGATAATTCACCCCTCCACTTT
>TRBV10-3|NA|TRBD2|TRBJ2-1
CAIMGTSGYNEQFF
TGTGCCATCATGGGGACTAGCGGCTACAATGAGCAGTTCTTC
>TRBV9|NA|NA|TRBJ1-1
CASSVNGGETEAFF
TGTGCCAGCAGCGTAAATGGGGGGGAAACTGAAGCTTTCTTT
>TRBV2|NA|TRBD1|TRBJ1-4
CASSGPGQGGEKLFF
TGTGCCAGCAGTGGTCCGGGACAGGGAGGTGAAAAACTGTTTTTT
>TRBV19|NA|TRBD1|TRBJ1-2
CASSASGTESYGYTF
TGTGCCAGTAGTGCCTCCGGGACAGAATCGTATGGCTACACCTTC
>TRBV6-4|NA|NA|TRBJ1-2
CASRPDGGPYGYTF
TGTGCCAGCAGACCGGATGGGGGCCCTTATGGCTACACCTTC
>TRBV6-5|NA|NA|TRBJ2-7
CASSYTGHSSYEQYF
TGTGCCAGCAGTTATACGGGACATAGCTCCTACGAGCAGTACTTC
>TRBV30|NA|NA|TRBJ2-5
CAWSRDQAETQYF
TGTGCCTGGAGTAGAGACCAAGCGGAGACCCAGTACTTC
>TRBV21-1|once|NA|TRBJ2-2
CASSSPGNTGELFF
TGTGCCAGCAGCTCACCCGGGAACACCGGGGAGCTGTTTTTT
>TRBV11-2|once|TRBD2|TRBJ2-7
CASSAPGLAGYEQYF
TGTGCCAGCAGCGCACCGGGACTAGCGGGCTACGAGCAGTACTTC
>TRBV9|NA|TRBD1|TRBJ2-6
CASTRQGARRSGANGLTF
TGTGCCAGCACCCGACAGGGGGCGCGACGGTCTGGGGCCAACGGCCTGACTTTC
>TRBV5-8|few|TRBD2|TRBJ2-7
CASSQAGSSGGDEQYF
TGTGCCAGCAGCCAAGCGGGCTCGAGCGGGGGGGACGAGCAGTACTTC
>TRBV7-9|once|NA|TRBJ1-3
CSSSLIAGSGNTIYF
TGTTCCAGCAGCTTAATCGCGGGCTCTGGAAACACCATATATTTT
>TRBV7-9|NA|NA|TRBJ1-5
CASSFEGRQPQHF
TGTGCCAGCAGCTTTGAGGGAAGGCAGCCCCAGCATTTT
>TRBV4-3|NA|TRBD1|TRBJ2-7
CASSQDQQGTYEQYF
TGCGCCAGCAGCCAAGATCAACAGGGGACCTACGAGCAGTACTTC
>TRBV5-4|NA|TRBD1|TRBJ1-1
CASSDPQGARTEAFF
TGTGCCAGCAGCGACCCTCAGGGGGCGCGTACTGAAGCTTTCTTT
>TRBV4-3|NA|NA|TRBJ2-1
CASSQDYGNNEQFF
TGCGCCAGCAGCCAAGACTACGGTAACAATGAGCAGTTCTTC
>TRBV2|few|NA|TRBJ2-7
CASRDVWTKEKYF
TGTGCCAGCCGAGATGTTTGGACTAAAGAGAAGTACTTC
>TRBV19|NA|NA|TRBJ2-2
CASSILSGLNTGELFF
TGTGCCAGTAGTATACTCTCCGGACTGAACACCGGGGAGCTGTTTTTT
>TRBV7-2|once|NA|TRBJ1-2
CASRGAGDYGYTF
TGTGCCAGCAGGGGAGCAGGGGACTATGGCTACACCTTC
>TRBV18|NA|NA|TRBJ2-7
CASSPISGGYSLSYEQYF
TGTGCCAGCTCACCAATCTCAGGCGGGTACAGCTTAAGCTACGAGCAGTACTTC
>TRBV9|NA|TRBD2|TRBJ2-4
CASSVEGGLAGGKNIQYF
TGTGCCAGCAGCGTAGAGGGGGGACTAGCGGGAGGGAAAAACATTCAGTACTTC
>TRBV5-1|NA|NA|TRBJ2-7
CASSLPGLVAEQYF
TGCGCCAGCAGCTTACCGGGTTTGGTGGCCGAGCAGTACTTC
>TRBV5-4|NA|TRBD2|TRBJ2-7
CASSLAGGSYEQYF
TGTGCCAGCAGCTTGGCGGGAGGTTCCTACGAGCAGTACTTC